One and the same sample provided the 29 T cell receptor beta chains below, sequenced in a study of blood T cell repertoires in COVID-19. Profiled with immunoSEQ multiplex PCR; TCRdb holds only in-frame clones, not every one. Of 95,000 to 150,000 clones listed, approximately 85% are singletons. Sequences were obtained from peripheral blood. The source of these receptors is a man aged 25 to 40 with COVID-19, enrolled during active disease.

This chain joins TRBV19 and TRBJ1-5, with D maybe TRBD1 (6 bases). Germline loops: CDR1 LNHDA, CDR2 SQIVND (reference sequence). The CDR3 is made up of 15 amino acids. Trimming stripped 5 bases from V and 4 bases from J, with 15 bases between. CDR3 nucleotides: TGTGCCAGTAGTCCGGGCACAGGGTATAATCAGCCCCAGCATTTT. Translated: CASSPGTGYNQPQHF.

The J gene is TRBJ2-5, the V gene TRBV7-3, with D unclear. The CDR3 length is 11 residues. Trimming cost V 10 bases and J 1 base, with 7 bases left between them. Germline CDR1 is SGHTA and CDR2 is FQGTGA. DNA of the CDR3: TGTGCCATCTTATGCCAAGAGACCCAGTACTTC. This encodes CAILCQETQYF.

V and J are TRBV11-3 and TRBJ2-2; 8 nucleotides align to TRBD1. CDR1 is SGHNT and CDR2 is YENEEA in the germline V gene. This CDR3 has 15 residues. Losses at the gene ends were 3 bases for V and 4 bases for J; bases not matched to a gene: 4. CDR3 sequence reads: CASSFMTGATGELFF. The CDR3 region has the DNA TGTGCCAGCAGCTTCATGACAGGGGCCACCGGGGAGCTGTTTTTT. Using reference TRBV11-3 and TRBJ2-2 for the parts outside the CDR3, the full variable domain is EAGVVQSPRYKIIEKKQPVAFWCNPISGHNTLYWYLQNLGQGPELLIRYENEEAVDDSQLPKDRFSAERLKGVDSTLKIQPAELGDSAVYLCASSFMTGATGELFFGEGSRLTVL.

V is TRBV10-1 and J is TRBJ1-4; 9 positions match TRBD1. This CDR3 has 16 residues. Germline V gives CDR1 WNHNN, CDR2 SYGVQD (reference sequence). The V and J ends lost 9 bases and 9 bases, in that order; junction bases with no gene match: 17. As DNA, the CDR3 is TGCGCCAGGGACAGGGGTATGGCATTAGGCCCGAAAAAACTGTTTTTT. Translating gives CARDRGMALGPKKLFF.

The chain uses TRBV20-1 and TRBJ1-2; 10 positions match TRBD1. Germline V CDR1 and CDR2: DFQATT, SNEGSKA (reference sequence). The CDR3 totals 16 residues. After removal of 3 bases from V and 8 bases from J, the junction contained 15 bases not matched to a gene. CDR3: CSASQTTGQGVRGYTF. CDR3 DNA: TGCAGTGCTAGTCAAACGACCGGACAGGGGGTTCGAGGCTACACCTTC.

The chain combines TRBV3-1 (or the pseudogene TRBV3-2) with TRBJ1-1, with unresolved D. This CDR3 is 15 amino acids long. The germline V and J ends were trimmed by 1 base and 3 bases, with 12 bases remaining between them. The germline V gene encodes CDR1 LGHDT and CDR2 YNNKEL (reference sequence). CDR3 amino acids: CASSQGEGLYTEAFF. In DNA, the CDR3 is TGTGCCAGCAGCCAAGGAGAGGGCCTGTACACTGAAGCTTTCTTT.

In its sample, this clone was seen once. This rearrangement joins TRBV7-2 to TRBJ1-2; possibly TRBD1 for D (6 bases). Germline CDR1 and CDR2: SGHTA and FQGNSA. The ends were cut back, 1 base at V and 5 bases at J, with 11 bases in the middle. The CDR3 is made up of 14 amino acids. In DNA form, the CDR3 reads TGTGCCAGCAGCTTAGAAAACAGGGAGTATGGCTACACCTTC. Protein: CASSLENREYGYTF.

V usage is TRBV6-1 and J usage is TRBJ2-7; D unclear. Looked up from germline, CDR1 is MNHNS and CDR2 is SASEGT. This CDR3 has 13 amino acids. V lost 2 bases and J lost 2, with 7 bases in between. The CDR3 loop is CASSEHTTYEQYF. The CDR3 coding sequence is TGTGCCAGCAGTGAACACACCACCTACGAGCAGTACTTC.

This clone has a handful of counts. The genes are TRBV6-5 and TRBJ2-7, with 8 positions matching TRBD2. CDR3 length equals 13 residues. Germline lookup yields CDR1 MNHEY and CDR2 SVGAGI. V lost 6 bases to trimming and J lost 3 bases; unmatched junction nucleotides: 4. The CDR3 nucleotides read TGTGCCAGCAGAGGACTAGCTCTCTACGAGCAGTACTTC. It is translated as CASRGLALYEQYF.

The chain joins TRBV7-9 to TRBJ2-3, with 11 bases aligning to TRBD2. There are 16 residues in the CDR3. Germline CDR1 and CDR2: SEHNR and FQNEAQ (reference sequence). V gave up 4 bases and J gave up 0 bases; unmatched junction bases: 3. The CDR3 DNA sequence: TGTGCCAGCAGCTCGACTAGCGGGGAGAGCACAGATACGCAGTATTTT. It codes for CASSSTSGESTDTQYF.

This clone was seen a handful of times. J is TRBJ1-5 and V is TRBV24-1, with 8 bases aligning to TRBD1. Per the germline V gene, CDR1 is KGHDR and CDR2 is SFDVKD. J lost 7 bases, V lost 3 bases, and 4 bases had no gene match. This CDR3 region has 14 residues. The CDR3 here is CATSDPDRVQPQHF. The CDR3 coding sequence is TGTGCCACCAGTGATCCGGACAGGGTCCAGCCCCAGCATTTT.

Regarding this clone: One junction end disagrees with the germline gene, perhaps due to a read error. The same CDR3 also results from other DNA sequences found in this sample. DNA of the CDR3: TGTGCCAGCGGAGGGACGGGGAATCAGCCTCAGCATTTT. Its protein product is CASGGTGNQPQHF. The rearrangement joins TRBV27 to TRBJ1-5, with D perhaps matching TRBD1 (5 bases). CDR1 and CDR2 (germline): MNHEY, SMNVEV (reference sequence). This CDR3 is built from 13 residues.

The chain is built from TRBV30 and TRBJ1-4; D not certain. Germline lookup yields CDR1 GTSNPN and CDR2 SVGIG (reference sequence). The V gene lost 0 bases and the J gene lost 1 base, with 15 bases spanning the gap. CDR3 length: 17 residues. DNA for the CDR3: TGTGCCTGGAGTGTACCCCTCTACCGTAGAACTAATGAAAAACTGTTTTTT. It yields the protein CAWSVPLYRRTNEKLFF.

The gene calls are TRBV18 and TRBJ1-3, with a possible D match to TRBD1 (6 bases). CDR3 length: 17 residues. Germline CDR1 and CDR2: KGHSH and LQKENI. V dropped 4 bases and J dropped 2 bases, with 18 bases sitting between them. The CDR3 DNA follows: TGTGCCAGCTCACTCGAGTGGGGACATTCTACTGGAAACACCATATATTTT. Its protein is CASSLEWGHSTGNTIYF.

The chain employs TRBV29-1 and TRBJ2-7; 9 nucleotides match TRBD2. Germline V gives CDR1 SQVTM, CDR2 ANQGSEA. V trimming: 1 base; J trimming: 0 bases; junction bases outside the gene matches: 7. The CDR3 runs 16 residues. As DNA, the CDR3 is TGCAGCGTTGAAGCTGTACTAGCGGGCACCTCCTACGAGCAGTACTTC. Encoded protein: CSVEAVLAGTSYEQYF.

V is TRBV4-1 and J is TRBJ2-5; 16 bases are shared with TRBD2. V lost 1 base and J lost 2; bases outside the gene matches: 7. This CDR3 contains 19 residues. Germline loops: CDR1 MGHRA, CDR2 YSYEKL. The chain's CDR3 is CASSQAHGTSGGGQETQYF. The CDR3 region has the DNA TGCGCCAGCAGCCAAGCCCACGGGACTAGCGGGGGGGGGCAAGAGACCCAGTACTTC.

In the case of this clone: In the same sample, other DNA sequences code for this CDR3. The rearrangement links TRBV29-1 to TRBJ2-7; TRBD1 aligns across 7 bases. Trimming took 6 bases from V and 3 from J; bases not matched to a gene: 5. The CDR3 is 12 residues long. In germline, CDR1 is SQVTM, CDR2 ANQGSEA. The CDR3 region is CSVERTGYEQYF. For the CDR3, the DNA is TGCAGCGTAGAACGGACAGGCTACGAGCAGTACTTC.

The sample holds one count of this clone. V gene TRBV11-2 combines with J gene TRBJ2-3; 12 bases agree with TRBD1. J lost 2 bases, V lost 5 bases, and 11 bases had no gene match. The CDR3 runs to 18 residues. Germline-derived CDR1 and CDR2 are SGHAT and FQNNGV. As DNA, the CDR3 is TGTGCCAGCAGCGGCCCGGGACAGGGGGCGCGGGTCACAGATACGCAGTATTTT. The encoded protein is CASSGPGQGARVTDTQYF.

In its sample, this clone was seen a few times. The chain is built from TRBV27 and TRBJ2-7; a possible D gene is TRBD1 (6 bases). CDR1 and CDR2 (germline): MNHEY, SMNVEV (reference sequence). Trimming shortened V by 2 bases and J by 2 bases, and 10 bases separated the two germline ends. The CDR3 is 14 amino acids. In DNA form, the CDR3 reads TGTGCCAGCAGTTTACAGGGGTATACCTACGAGCAGTACTTC. This sequence encodes CASSLQGYTYEQYF.

The rearrangement joins TRBV28 to TRBJ2-6; no reliable D call. V lost 7 bases and J 0 bases, leaving 7 bases between the germline ends. Germline V lookup: CDR1 MDHEN, CDR2 SYDVKM. The CDR3 is made up of 14 amino acids. The CDR3 DNA reads TGTGCCAGCAAACCGGGCTCTGGGGCCAACGTCCTGACTTTC. This codes for CASKPGSGANVLTF.

In its sample, this clone was seen a few times. The rearrangement uses TRBV5-1 and TRBJ1-4; a possible D gene is TRBD1 (5 bases). Per the germline V gene, CDR1 is SGHRS and CDR2 is YFSETQ. There are 16 residues in the CDR3. Deletions cut 0 bases from V and 8 bases from J, with 17 bases between. The CDR3 here is CASSLAAGQGSEKLFF. DNA of the CDR3: TGCGCCAGCAGCTTGGCCGCAGGGCAGGGTAGCGAAAAACTGTTTTTT.

The V gene is TRBV12-3 or TRBV12-4, the J gene TRBJ2-1; 9 bases are shared with TRBD1. The ends lost 8 bases at V and 7 bases at J; junction bases unmatched: 6. CDR3 length: 13 residues. CDR3 DNA: TGTGCCAGCGGGGGACAGGGAAAGAATGAGCAGTTCTTC. It encodes CASGGQGKNEQFF.

The J gene is TRBJ2-4, the V gene TRBV19; 9 bases agree with TRBD1. The germline CDR1 and CDR2 sequences are LNHDA and SQIVND (reference sequence). V was clipped by 5 bases and J by 6 bases; unmatched bases: 5. The CDR3 is 14 amino acids. The CDR3 loop reads CASSVGQGGNIQYF. CDR3 bases: TGTGCCAGTAGTGTGGGACAGGGAGGAAACATTCAGTACTTC.

CDR3 sequence reads: CAIRRYNWTGWTNTIYF. CDR3 nucleotide sequence: TGTGCCATCAGGAGATATAATTGGACAGGTTGGACAAACACCATATATTTT. The V gene is TRBV10-3, the J gene TRBJ1-3; 7 positions match TRBD1. With 6 bases clipped from V and 6 bases from J, the junction kept 17 bases outside the gene matches. CDR3 size: 17 residues. Germline CDR1 ENHRY, CDR2 SYGVKD.

J is TRBJ2-1 and V is TRBV7-6, with 8 bases that match TRBD1. CDR1 is SGHVS, CDR2 FNYEAQ, per germline. This CDR3 spans 16 amino acids. Unmatched junction bases numbered 10, after V lost 2 bases and J lost 7 bases. The CDR3 region has the DNA TGTGCCAGCAGCTTATACAGGACAGGGACCCGGAATGAGCAGTTCTTC. Its protein product is CASSLYRTGTRNEQFF. The full variable domain, with the rest looked up from reference TRBV7-6 and TRBJ2-1, is GAGVSQSPRYKVTKRGQDVALRCDPISGHVSLYWYRQALGQGPEFLTYFNYEAQQDKSGLPNDRFSAERPEGSISTLTIQRTEQRDSAMYRCASSLYRTGTRNEQFFGPGTRLTVL.

The CDR3 is CASSMEVSGDEKLFF. Here the CDR3 DNA reads TGTGCCAGTAGTATGGAGGTCTCGGGGGATGAAAAACTGTTTTTT. The chain couples TRBV19 to TRBJ1-4, with D perhaps TRBD1 (5 bases). Deletions cut 3 bases from V and 6 bases from J, with 14 bases between. This CDR3 has 15 amino acids. Germline-derived CDR1 and CDR2 are LNHDA and SQIVND (reference sequence). The full variable domain, completed using reference TRBV19 and TRBJ1-4, is DGGITQSPKYLFRKEGQNVTLSCEQNLNHDAMYWYRQDPGQGLRLIYYSQIVNDFQKGDIAEGYSVSREKKESFPLTVTSAQKNPTAFYLCASSMEVSGDEKLFFGSGTQLSVL.

V and J are TRBV18 and TRBJ1-1; 7 bases line up with TRBD1. This CDR3 contains 13 residues. Germline values: CDR1 KGHSH, CDR2 LQKENI. J gave up 0 bases and V 8 bases, and 3 bases lay outside the gene matches. CDR3 protein: CASRQGVNTEAFF. The DNA of the CDR3 is TGTGCCAGCCGTCAGGGGGTGAACACTGAAGCTTTCTTT.

The chain's CDR3 is CAWSVGAEAFF. The CDR3 nucleotides read TGTGCCTGGAGTGTAGGGGCTGAAGCTTTCTTT. This chain uses TRBV30 with TRBJ1-1; the D gene is possibly TRBD1 (5 bases). The germline gives CDR1 GTSNPN, CDR2 SVGIG (reference sequence). The CDR3 runs to 11 residues. The V end was cut by 0 bases, the J end by 6 bases, with 5 bases between.

V gene TRBV27 combines with J gene TRBJ1-2; 9 bases map to TRBD1. The V and J ends lost 0 bases and 0 bases, in that order; junction bases with no gene match: 26. Germline V CDR1 and CDR2: MNHEY, SMNVEV (reference sequence). The CDR3 is 24 residues long. The chain's CDR3 is CASSLSPIQLFGQGQTSSNYGYTF. DNA of the CDR3: TGTGCCAGCAGTTTATCCCCCATCCAACTTTTCGGACAGGGGCAAACCTCCTCTAACTATGGCTACACCTTC.